Below are 22 T cell receptor beta chains sequenced from a single sample in a study of blood T cells in healthy people across ages. The second PCR ran about 7 to 12 cycles with a sample-barcoded 5' primer and J-beta primers. In TCRdb, the 5' RACE reads were re-called with MiXCR into one record per CDR3 protein. This table holds 1.5 million to 2 million distinct CDR3 sequences, about 39% found once. Sequencing was performed on blood. Every receptor here comes from a human donor in good health.

This clonotype has a handful of counts. V and J are TRBV11-3 and TRBJ2-1; D may match TRBD1 or TRBD2 (6 bases each). The germline V gene encodes CDR1 SGHNT and CDR2 YENEEA. The CDR3 has 15 residues. V was shortened by 6 bases and J by 5 bases, with 17 bases between the two germline ends. The CDR3: CASSTGTLRDNEQFF. The CDR3 DNA reads TGTGCCAGCAGTACAGGGACTCTCAGAGACAATGAGCAGTTCTTC.

The chain recombines TRBV7-2 with TRBJ1-2, with 7 bases identical to TRBD1. The trim removed 1 base at V and 0 bases at J, leaving 8 bases unmatched. CDR3 length: 17 residues. Looked up from germline, CDR1 is SGHTA and CDR2 is FQGNSA. The CDR3 region has the DNA TGTGCCAGCAGCTTAGTTGAGGGGGCCGAAGCTAACTATGGCTACACCTTC. It yields the protein CASSLVEGAEANYGYTF.

This clonotype was seen at least ten times. The gene calls are TRBV4-3 and TRBJ2-3; D unresolved. Germline V gene lookup returns CDR1 LGHNA and CDR2 YSLEER. Trimming took off 3 bases at V and 2 bases at J, with 12 bases between the two ends. This CDR3 has 15 amino acids. The chain's CDR3 is CASSHDARHTDTQYF. In nucleotides, the CDR3 is TGCGCCAGCAGCCATGACGCCCGACACACAGATACGCAGTATTTT.

The sample holds a few counts of this clonotype. The J gene is TRBJ1-4, the V gene TRBV27, with 9 nucleotides matching TRBD1. The germline gives CDR1 MNHEY, CDR2 SMNVEV (reference sequence). V trimming: 5 bases; J trimming: 4 bases; junction bases outside the gene matches: 8. The CDR3 spans 16 residues. CDR3 coding DNA: TGTGCCAGCAGTCCCTATACAGGGGGCGGTAATGAAAAACTGTTTTTT. This encodes CASSPYTGGGNEKLFF.

This chain joins TRBV7-6 and TRBJ2-1; possible D gene TRBD1, 6 bases. The germline V and J ends were trimmed by 3 bases and 13 bases, with 16 bases remaining between them. This CDR3 is 13 amino acids long. CDR1 SGHVS and CDR2 FNYEAQ come from the germline V gene. CDR3 coding DNA: TGTGCCAGCAGCTTCAGGGGAAGAGAGACCCAGTTCTTC. Residues: CASSFRGRETQFF.

This clonotype was detected a few times. The chain has TRBV4-1 and TRBJ2-5, with D tentatively TRBD1 or TRBD2 (5 bases each). Per germline, CDR1 MGHRA and CDR2 YSYEKL. This CDR3 is 14 amino acids long. Trimming cost V 5 bases and J 2 bases, with 12 bases left between them. This CDR3 is CASSGADSQETQYF. The CDR3 DNA reads as TGCGCCAGCAGCGGGGCGGACTCGCAAGAGACCCAGTACTTC.

The chain has TRBV27 and TRBJ2-1; TRBD2 might be the D (5 bases). Germline V lookup: CDR1 MNHEY, CDR2 SMNVEV (reference sequence). Trimming removed 1 base at V and 3 bases at J, with 16 bases between. CDR3 size: 17 residues. The CDR3 spells CASSLYPSRAFYNEQFF. The CDR3 DNA sequence: TGTGCCAGCAGTTTATATCCTAGCCGTGCCTTCTACAATGAGCAGTTCTTC.

This clonotype appeared a few times. J is TRBJ2-7 and V is TRBV7-2; D is uncertain. Germline V CDR1 and CDR2: SGHTA, FQGNSA. The CDR3 covers 14 residues. V shed 1 base and J shed 5 bases, with 12 bases lying between them. The CDR3 coding sequence is TGTGCCAGCAGCTTAGTTAGTGGGGTGAACGAGCAGTACTTC. Translation: CASSLVSGVNEQYF.

The chain recombines TRBV29-1 with TRBJ2-1, with no clear D. The CDR3 contains 13 residues. V lost 4 bases, J lost 10 bases, and 17 bases lay in between. The germline V gene encodes CDR1 SQVTM and CDR2 ANQGSEA. The CDR3 reads CSVGGIETPEQFF. The CDR3 coding sequence is TGCAGCGTTGGAGGCATTGAGACCCCCGAGCAGTTCTTC.

This clonotype was seen more than once but under ten times. A much larger clone lies a single base off, so this may be a read error. As DNA, the CDR3 is TGTGCCAGCAGCTTTGTGGGGAACACTGAAGCTTTCTTT. Encoded protein: CASSFVGNTEAFF. The chain links TRBV7-3 to TRBJ1-1; D is unclear. CDR1 and CDR2 (germline): SGHTA, FQGTGA. The CDR3 sequence is 13 residues long. Deletions cut 3 bases from V and 1 base from J, with 6 bases between.

The CDR3 spells CASSFVRGPDGYTF. CDR3 in DNA: TGTGCCAGCAGTTTCGTCAGGGGCCCCGACGGCTACACCTTC. The V and J genes are TRBV28 and TRBJ1-2, with a possible D match to TRBD1 (6 bases). CDR1 and CDR2 from the germline V gene are MDHEN and SYDVKM. CDR3 length equals 14 residues. Trimming took off 3 bases at V and 8 bases at J, with 16 bases between the two ends.

The chain employs TRBV27 and TRBJ2-1; D not resolved. Germline CDR1 is MNHEY and CDR2 is SMNVEV (reference sequence). V lost 1 base to trimming and J lost 7 bases, with 17 bases between them. There are 16 residues in the CDR3. The CDR3 DNA sequence: TGTGCCAGCAGTTTATTGGTGGGGAACCAGTTGAATGAGCAGTTCTTC. This codes for CASSLLVGNQLNEQFF.

This clonotype turned up a few times. The rearrangement links TRBV4-3 to TRBJ1-1; 9 nucleotides match TRBD1. The CDR3 spans 12 residues. After removal of 2 bases from V and 11 bases from J, the junction contained 3 bases not matched to a gene. Germline CDR1 LGHNA, CDR2 YSLEER. As DNA, the CDR3 is TGCGCCAGCAGCCAAACAGGGGGCCTGGCTTTCTTT. It is translated as CASSQTGGLAFF.

The J gene is TRBJ2-6, the V gene TRBV27; possibly TRBD1 for D (6 bases). The length of the CDR3 is 15 residues. Germline values: CDR1 MNHEY, CDR2 SMNVEV (reference sequence). V dropped 3 bases and J dropped 2 bases, with 8 bases sitting between them. The DNA for the CDR3 is TGTGCCAGCAGTTTGTACAGGGCTGGGGCCAACGTCCTGACTTTC. This translates into CASSLYRAGANVLTF.

The V call is TRBV7-2, the J call TRBJ2-5, with D perhaps matching TRBD2 (5 bases). V was clipped by 6 bases and J by 2 bases, with 13 bases between them. Germline CDR1 SGHTA, CDR2 FQGNSA. The CDR3 contains 14 residues. CDR3 sequence reads: CASSSGVWQETQYF. In DNA form, the CDR3 reads TGTGCCAGCAGTTCCGGGGTGTGGCAAGAGACCCAGTACTTC.

This clonotype was observed a few times. The J gene is TRBJ2-4, the V gene TRBV5-1, with D maybe TRBD1 (6 bases). The J call is uncertain, as TRBJ2-7 better fits the DNA end. Looked up from germline, CDR1 is SGHRS and CDR2 is YFSETQ. The CDR3 totals 14 residues. CDR3 coding DNA: TGCGCCAGCAGCTTGTATAGGGACAAATACGAGCAGTACTTC. As protein: CASSLYRDKYEQYF.

V and J are TRBV6-5 and TRBJ2-5, with TRBD2 as a possible D gene (6 bases). Trimming shortened V by 0 bases and J by 5 bases, and 13 bases separated the two germline ends. Germline V gene data show CDR1 as MNHEY and CDR2 as SVGAGI. The CDR3 is made up of 15 amino acids. CDR3 sequence: CASSYSHPGGETQYF. In nucleotides, the CDR3 is TGTGCCAGCAGTTACTCTCACCCCGGAGGGGAGACCCAGTACTTC.

This clonotype came up once. The chain employs TRBV3-1 and TRBJ2-1, with 11 bases that match TRBD2. J gave up 9 bases and V 6 bases, and 10 bases lay outside the gene matches. The CDR3 runs to 15 residues. Germline CDR1 is LGHDT and CDR2 is YNNKEL (reference sequence). This CDR3 is CASRGGTSGPGEQFF. The CDR3 coding sequence is TGTGCCAGCAGGGGAGGGACTAGCGGTCCAGGTGAGCAGTTCTTC.

The gene calls are TRBV4-3 and TRBJ2-3; D is unresolved. V was trimmed by 0 bases and J by 4 bases, leaving 8 bases between them. Germline CDR1 LGHNA, CDR2 YSLEER. This CDR3 is 14 amino acids long. CDR3 bases: TGCGCCAGCAGCCAAGATAAAAGCGCAGATACGCAGTATTTT. As protein: CASSQDKSADTQYF.

The chain combines TRBV15 with TRBJ2-5; TRBD1 might be the D (6 bases). The germline gives CDR1 LNHNV, CDR2 YYDKDF (reference sequence). The V and J ends lost 1 base and 5 bases respectively, with 8 bases between them. The CDR3 loop spans 13 amino acids. CDR3 sequence: CATSRVRGETQYF. CDR3 sequence (DNA): TGTGCCACCAGCAGAGTAAGGGGGGAGACCCAGTACTTC.

Concerning this clonotype: At one boundary the junction diverges from the germline segment, which might be a read error. The chain recombines TRBV7-3 with TRBJ2-7, with D perhaps matching TRBD2 (7 bases). CDR1 is SGHTA and CDR2 is FQGTGA in the germline V gene. The CDR3 has 15 residues. CDR3 in DNA: TGTACCAGCAGCTTAAGTGGGGGGGCCGGGGACGAGCAGTACTTC. Translation: CTSSLSGGAGDEQYF.

This clonotype showed up just a few times. The chain links TRBV5-6 to TRBJ2-6; D is undetermined. The germline gives CDR1 SGHDT, CDR2 YYEEEE. CDR3 length equals 15 residues. V lost 4 bases, J lost 0 bases, and 8 bases lay in between. The DNA for the CDR3 is TGTGCCAGCAGCCATCAGGACTCTGGGGCCAACGTCCTGACTTTC. It specifies CASSHQDSGANVLTF.